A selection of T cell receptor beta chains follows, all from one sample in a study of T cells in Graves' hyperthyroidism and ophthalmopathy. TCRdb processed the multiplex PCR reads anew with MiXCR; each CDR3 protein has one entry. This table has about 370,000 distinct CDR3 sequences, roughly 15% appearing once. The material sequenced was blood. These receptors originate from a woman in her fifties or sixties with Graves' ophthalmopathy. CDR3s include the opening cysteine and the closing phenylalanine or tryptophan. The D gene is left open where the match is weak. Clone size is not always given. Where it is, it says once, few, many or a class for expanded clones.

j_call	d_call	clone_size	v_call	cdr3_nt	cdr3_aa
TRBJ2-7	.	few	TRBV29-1	TGCAGCGTTGGCGACCTTCTCTCGGTCGAGCAGTACTTC	CSVGDLLSVEQYF
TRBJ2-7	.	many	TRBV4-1	TGCGCCAGCAGCGCCGGGCCCTCCTACGAGCAGTACTTC	CASSAGPSYEQYF
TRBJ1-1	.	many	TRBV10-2	TGCGCCAGCAGTGAGTCGACTAAGGGAGAGAACACTGAAGCTTTCTTT	CASSESTKGENTEAFF
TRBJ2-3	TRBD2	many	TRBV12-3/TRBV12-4	TGTGCCAGCACCCTAGCGGGAGGGCCGGATACGCAGTATTTT	CASTLAGGPDTQYF
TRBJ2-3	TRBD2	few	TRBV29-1	TGCAGCGTTGAACTCCGACTAGCGGATACGCAGTATTTT	CSVELRLADTQYF
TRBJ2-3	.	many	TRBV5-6	TGTGCCAGCAGCGGAGGCACTAGCTTTGGGGCAGATACGCAGTATTTT	CASSGGTSFGADTQYF
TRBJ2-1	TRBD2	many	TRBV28	TGTGCCAGTCGATCCGGGACTAGCGGGAGAAATGAGCAGTTCTTC	CASRSGTSGRNEQFF
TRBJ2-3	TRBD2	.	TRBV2	TGTGCCAGCTCCTGGGGACTAGCGGACGACACAGATACGCAGTATTTT	CASSWGLADDTDTQYF
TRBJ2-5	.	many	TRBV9	TGTGCCAGCAGCGTAGCCGCCGGGCGGGAGACCCAGTACTTC	CASSVAAGRETQYF
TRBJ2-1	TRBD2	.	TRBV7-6	TGTGCCAGCAGCTTACTAGCGGGAGGATATCTTGGTGAGCAGTTCTTC	CASSLLAGGYLGEQFF
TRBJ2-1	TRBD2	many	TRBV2	TGTGCCAGCAGGGAGACTAGCGCCCCGTCGGATGAGCAGTTCTTC	CASRETSAPSDEQFF
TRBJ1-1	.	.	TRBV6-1	TGTGCCAGCAGTTCAGGGGCTCGAGGAACTGAAGCTTTCTTT	CASSSGARGTEAFF
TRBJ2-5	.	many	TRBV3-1	TGTGCCAGCAGCCAAGATCGGAGGGGAGAGACCCAGTACTTC	CASSQDRRGETQYF
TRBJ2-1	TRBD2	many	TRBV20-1	TGCAGTGCTAAAACGGGAGGGCCGGGGTTCTTC	CSAKTGGPGFF
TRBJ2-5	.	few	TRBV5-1	TGCGCCAGCAGCTTGTGGCCAGAGCAAGAGACCCAGTACTTC	CASSLWPEQETQYF
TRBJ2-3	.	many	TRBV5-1	TGCGCCAGTGGGGAGCGCGAGCTTTCTAGCACAGATACGCAGTATTTT	CASGERELSSTDTQYF
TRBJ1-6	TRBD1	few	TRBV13	TGTGCCAGCAGATCGGGACAGGGCGATTCACCCCTCCACTTT	CASRSGQGDSPLHF
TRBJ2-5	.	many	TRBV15	TGTGCCACCAGCAGAGACGAGACCCAGTACTTC	CATSRDETQYF
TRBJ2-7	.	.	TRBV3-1	TGTGCCAGCAGCCGGGACGGGTTTGCCGAGCAGTACTTC	CASSRDGFAEQYF
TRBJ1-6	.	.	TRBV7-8	TGTGCCAGCAGCCCAGGACTCAGCTCCTATAATTCACCCCTCCACTTT	CASSPGLSSYNSPLHF
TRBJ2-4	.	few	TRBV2	TGTGCCAGCAGTGAGTCGATTGGGGTCACGGCCAAAAACATTCAGTACTTC	CASSESIGVTAKNIQYF
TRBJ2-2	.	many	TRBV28	TGTGCCAGCAGTTTAAGGTTTAACGGGGAGCTGTTTTTT	CASSLRFNGELFF
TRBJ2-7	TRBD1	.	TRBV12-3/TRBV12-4	TGTGCCAGCAGTTACGCTCGGGACAGGGCATCCTACGAGCAGTACTTC	CASSYARDRASYEQYF
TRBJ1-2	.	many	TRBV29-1	TGCAGCGTGCTAGAAGGCTACACCTTC	CSVLEGYTF
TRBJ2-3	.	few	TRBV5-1	TGCGCCAGCCATGGAGGCACAGATACGCAGTATTTT	CASHGGTDTQYF
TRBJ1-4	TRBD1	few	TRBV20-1	TGCAGTGCCACGACAGGGGTAGAAAAACTGTTTTTT	CSATTGVEKLFF
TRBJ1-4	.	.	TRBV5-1	TGCGCCAGCAGCTCTTCAACTAATGAAAAACTGTTTTTT	CASSSSTNEKLFF
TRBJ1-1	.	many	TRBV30	TGTGCCTGGAGTGTAGGCGGGACGGTGAACACTGAAGCTTTCTTT	CAWSVGGTVNTEAFF
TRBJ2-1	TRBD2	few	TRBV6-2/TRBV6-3	TGTGCCAGCAGTTACTCTAGGACTAGCGGACCGAGCTCCTACAATGAGCAGTTCTTC	CASSYSRTSGPSSYNEQFF
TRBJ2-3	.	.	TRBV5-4	TGTGCCAGTCACCCCGAATGGGGGGCTAGCACAGATACGCAGTATTTT	CASHPEWGASTDTQYF
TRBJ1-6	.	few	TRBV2	TGTGCCAGCAGCCCTCGTCGGGGGCTAAATTCACCCCTCCACTTT	CASSPRRGLNSPLHF